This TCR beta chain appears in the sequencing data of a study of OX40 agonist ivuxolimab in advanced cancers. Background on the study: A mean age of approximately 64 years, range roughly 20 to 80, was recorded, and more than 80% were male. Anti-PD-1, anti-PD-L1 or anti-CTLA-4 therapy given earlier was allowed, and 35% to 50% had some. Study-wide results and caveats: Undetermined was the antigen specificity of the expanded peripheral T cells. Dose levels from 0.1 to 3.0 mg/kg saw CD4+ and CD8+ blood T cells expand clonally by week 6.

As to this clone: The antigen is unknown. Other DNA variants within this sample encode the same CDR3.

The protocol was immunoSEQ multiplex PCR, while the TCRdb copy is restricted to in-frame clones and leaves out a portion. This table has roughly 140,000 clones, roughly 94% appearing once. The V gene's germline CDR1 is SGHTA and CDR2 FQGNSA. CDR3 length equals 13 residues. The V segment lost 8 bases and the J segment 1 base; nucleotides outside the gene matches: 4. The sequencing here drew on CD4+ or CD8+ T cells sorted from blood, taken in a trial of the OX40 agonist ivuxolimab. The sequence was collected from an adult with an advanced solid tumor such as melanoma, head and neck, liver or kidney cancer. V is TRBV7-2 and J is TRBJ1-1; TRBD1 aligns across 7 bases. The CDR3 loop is CASGRQGNTEAFF. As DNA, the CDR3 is TGTGCCAGCGGTAGACAGGGGAACACTGAAGCTTTCTTT.